This T cell receptor (beta chain) was sequenced in a study of PD-1 blockade in classical Hodgkin lymphoma. The study, taken as a whole, reports: Healthy donors reportedly exceeded newly diagnosed patients in baseline TCR diversity.

On this clone: The target antigen is unknown.

There was relapse after autologous stem cell transplantation in every patient, and there was variation in brentuximab vedotin exposure. V was clipped by 9 bases and J by 4 bases; unmatched bases: 6. CDR3 size: 13 residues. Germline V gene sequence: CDR1 ENHRY, CDR2 SYGVKD. The repertoire was sequenced with immunoSEQ multiplex PCR; TCRdb's copy has only in-frame clones and lacks some. Among tens of thousands of clones listed, 71% were seen once. The receptor comes from a human donor with classical Hodgkin lymphoma. The chain employs TRBV10-3 and TRBJ2-5; 9 bases line up with TRBD1. This sample comprised peripheral blood mononuclear cells (PBMCs), obtained before the second cycle of nivolumab. In DNA, the CDR3 is TGTGCCATGGCGGGACAGGGAGGAGAGACCCAGTACTTC. Encoded protein: CAMAGQGGETQYF.